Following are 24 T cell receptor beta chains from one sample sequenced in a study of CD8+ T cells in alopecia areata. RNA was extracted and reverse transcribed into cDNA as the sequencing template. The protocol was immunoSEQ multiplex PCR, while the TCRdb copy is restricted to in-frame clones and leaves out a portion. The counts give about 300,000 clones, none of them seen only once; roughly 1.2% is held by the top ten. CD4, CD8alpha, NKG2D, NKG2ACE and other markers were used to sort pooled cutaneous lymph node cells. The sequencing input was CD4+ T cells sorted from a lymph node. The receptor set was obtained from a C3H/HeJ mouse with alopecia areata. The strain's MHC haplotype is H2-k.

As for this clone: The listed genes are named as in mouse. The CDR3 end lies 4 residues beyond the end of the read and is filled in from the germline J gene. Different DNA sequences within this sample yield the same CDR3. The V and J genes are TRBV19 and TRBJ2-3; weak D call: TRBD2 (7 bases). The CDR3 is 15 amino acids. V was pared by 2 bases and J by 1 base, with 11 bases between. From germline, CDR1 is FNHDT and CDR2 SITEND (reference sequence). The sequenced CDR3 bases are TGTGCCAGCAGTATGGCGGGGGGCGGTGCAGAA. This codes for CASSMAGGGAE. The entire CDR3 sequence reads CASSMAGGGAETLYF.

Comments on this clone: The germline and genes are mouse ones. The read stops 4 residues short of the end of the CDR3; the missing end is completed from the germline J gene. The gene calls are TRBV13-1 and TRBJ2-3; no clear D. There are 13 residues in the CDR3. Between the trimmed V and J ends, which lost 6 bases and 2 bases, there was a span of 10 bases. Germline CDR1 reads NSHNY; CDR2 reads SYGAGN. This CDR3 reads CASNKQLAETLYF. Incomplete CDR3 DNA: TGTGCCAGCAACAAACAGCTTGCAGAA.

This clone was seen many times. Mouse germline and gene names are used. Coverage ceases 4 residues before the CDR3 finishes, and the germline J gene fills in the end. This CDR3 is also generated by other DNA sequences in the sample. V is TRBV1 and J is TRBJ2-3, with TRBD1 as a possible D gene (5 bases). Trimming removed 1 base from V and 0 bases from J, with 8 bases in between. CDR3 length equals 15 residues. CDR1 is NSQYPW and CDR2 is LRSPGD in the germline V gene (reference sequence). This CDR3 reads CTCSAGTTSAETLYF. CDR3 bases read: TGCACCTGCAGTGCAGGGACAACTAGTGCAGAA.

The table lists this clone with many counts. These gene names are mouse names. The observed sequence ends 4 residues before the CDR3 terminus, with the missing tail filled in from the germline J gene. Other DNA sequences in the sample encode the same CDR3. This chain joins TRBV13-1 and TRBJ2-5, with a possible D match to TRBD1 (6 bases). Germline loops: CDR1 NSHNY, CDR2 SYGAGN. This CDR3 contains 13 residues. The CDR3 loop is CASSEQGRDTQYF. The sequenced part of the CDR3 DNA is TGTGCCAGCAGTGAGCAGGGGAGAGAC.

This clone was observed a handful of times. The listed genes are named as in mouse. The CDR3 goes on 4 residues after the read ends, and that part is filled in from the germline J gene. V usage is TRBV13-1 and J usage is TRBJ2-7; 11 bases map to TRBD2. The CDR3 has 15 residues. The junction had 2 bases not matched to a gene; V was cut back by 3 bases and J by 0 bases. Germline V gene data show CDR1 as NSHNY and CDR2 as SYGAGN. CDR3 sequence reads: CASSVGTGGSYEQYF. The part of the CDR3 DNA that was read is TGTGCCAGCAGTGTCGGGACTGGGGGCTCCTAT.

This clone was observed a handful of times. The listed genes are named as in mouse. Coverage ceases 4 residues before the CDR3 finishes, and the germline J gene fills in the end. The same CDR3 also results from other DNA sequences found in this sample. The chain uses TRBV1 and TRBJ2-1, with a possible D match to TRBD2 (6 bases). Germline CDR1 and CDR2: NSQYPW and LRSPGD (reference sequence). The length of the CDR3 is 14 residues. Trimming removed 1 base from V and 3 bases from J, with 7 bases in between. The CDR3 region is CTCSAGGGYAEQFF. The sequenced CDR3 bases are TGCACCTGCAGTGCAGGTGGGGGCTATGCT.

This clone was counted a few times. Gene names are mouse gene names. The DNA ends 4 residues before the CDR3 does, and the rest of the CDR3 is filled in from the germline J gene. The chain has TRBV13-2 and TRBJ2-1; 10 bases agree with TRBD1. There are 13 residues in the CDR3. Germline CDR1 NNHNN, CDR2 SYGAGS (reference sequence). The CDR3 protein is CASGADRGPEQFF. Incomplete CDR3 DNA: TGTGCCAGCGGAGCTGACAGGGGGCCT.

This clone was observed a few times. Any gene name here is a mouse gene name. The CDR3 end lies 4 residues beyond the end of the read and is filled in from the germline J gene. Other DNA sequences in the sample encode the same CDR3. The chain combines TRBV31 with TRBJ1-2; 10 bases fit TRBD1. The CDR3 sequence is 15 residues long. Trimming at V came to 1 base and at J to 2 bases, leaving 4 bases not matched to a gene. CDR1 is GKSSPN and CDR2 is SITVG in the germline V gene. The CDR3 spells CAWSPPGQGNSDYTF. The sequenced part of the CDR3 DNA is TGTGCCTGGAGTCCTCCGGGACAGGGGAACTCC. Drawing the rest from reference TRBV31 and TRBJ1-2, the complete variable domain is AQTIHQWPVAEIKAVGSPLSLGCTIKGKSSPNLYWYWQATGGTLQQLFYSITVGQVESVVQLNLSASRPKDDQFILSTEKLLLSHSGFYLCAWSPPGQGNSDYTFGSGTRLLVI.

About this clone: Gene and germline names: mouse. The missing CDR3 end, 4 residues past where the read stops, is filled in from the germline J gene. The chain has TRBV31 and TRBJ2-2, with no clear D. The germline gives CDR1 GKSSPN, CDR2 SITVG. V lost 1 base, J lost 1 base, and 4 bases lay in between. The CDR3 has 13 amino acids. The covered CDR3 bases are TGTGCCTGGAGTCAGAGAAACACCGGG. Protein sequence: CAWSQRNTG. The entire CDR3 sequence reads CAWSQRNTGQLYF. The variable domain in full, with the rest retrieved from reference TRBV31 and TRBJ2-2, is AQTIHQWPVAEIKAVGSPLSLGCTIKGKSSPNLYWYWQATGGTLQQLFYSITVGQVESVVQLNLSASRPKDDQFILSTEKLLLSHSGFYLCAWSQRNTGQLYFGEGSKLTVL.

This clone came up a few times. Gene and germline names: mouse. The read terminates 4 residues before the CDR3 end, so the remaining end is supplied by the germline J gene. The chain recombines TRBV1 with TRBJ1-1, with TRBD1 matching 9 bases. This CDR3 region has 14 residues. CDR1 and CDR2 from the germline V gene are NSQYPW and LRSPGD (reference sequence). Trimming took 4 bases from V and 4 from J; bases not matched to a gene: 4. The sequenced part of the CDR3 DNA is TGCACCTGCAGTGACAGGGGGCGGGTCACA. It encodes CTCSDRGRVT. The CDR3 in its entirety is CTCSDRGRVTEVFF.

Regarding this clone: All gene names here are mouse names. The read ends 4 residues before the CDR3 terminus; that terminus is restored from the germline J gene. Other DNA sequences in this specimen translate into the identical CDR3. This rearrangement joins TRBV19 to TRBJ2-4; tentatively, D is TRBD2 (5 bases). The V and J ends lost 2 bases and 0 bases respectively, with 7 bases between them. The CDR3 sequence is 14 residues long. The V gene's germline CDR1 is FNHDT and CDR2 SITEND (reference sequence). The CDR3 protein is CASSITGSQNTLYF. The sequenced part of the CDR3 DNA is TGTGCCAGCAGTATTACTGGTAGTCAAAAC.

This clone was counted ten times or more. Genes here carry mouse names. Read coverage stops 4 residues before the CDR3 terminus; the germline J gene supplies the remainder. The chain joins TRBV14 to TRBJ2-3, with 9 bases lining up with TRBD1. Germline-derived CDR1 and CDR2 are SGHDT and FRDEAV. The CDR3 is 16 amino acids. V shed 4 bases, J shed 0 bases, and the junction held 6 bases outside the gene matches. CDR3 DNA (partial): TGTGCCAGCAGTCCCGACAGGGGGGCTAGTGCAGAA. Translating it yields CASSPDRGASAE. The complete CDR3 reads CASSPDRGASAETLYF.

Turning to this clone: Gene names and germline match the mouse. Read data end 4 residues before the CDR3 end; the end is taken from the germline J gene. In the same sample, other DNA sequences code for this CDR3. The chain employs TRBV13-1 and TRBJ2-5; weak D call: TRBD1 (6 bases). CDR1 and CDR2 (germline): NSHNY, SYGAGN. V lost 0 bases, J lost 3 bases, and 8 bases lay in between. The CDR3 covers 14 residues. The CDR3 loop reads CASSDAGQQDTQYF. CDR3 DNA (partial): TGTGCCAGCAGTGATGCGGGACAACAAGAC.

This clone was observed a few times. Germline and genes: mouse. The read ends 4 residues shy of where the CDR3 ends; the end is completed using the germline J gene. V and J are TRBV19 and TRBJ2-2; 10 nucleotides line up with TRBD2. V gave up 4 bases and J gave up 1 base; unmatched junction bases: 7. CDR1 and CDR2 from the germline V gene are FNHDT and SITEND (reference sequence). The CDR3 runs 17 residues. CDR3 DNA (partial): TGTGCCAGCAGTTCCCCCGGACTGGGGGAAAACACCGGG. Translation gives CASSSPGLGENTG. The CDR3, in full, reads CASSSPGLGENTGQLYF.

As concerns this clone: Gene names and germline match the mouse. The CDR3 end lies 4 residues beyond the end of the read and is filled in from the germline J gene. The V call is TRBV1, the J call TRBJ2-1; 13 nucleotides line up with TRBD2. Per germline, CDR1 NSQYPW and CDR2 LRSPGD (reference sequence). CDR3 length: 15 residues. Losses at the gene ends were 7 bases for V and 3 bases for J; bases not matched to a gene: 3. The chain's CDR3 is CTCKGTGGVYAEQFF. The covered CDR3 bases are TGCACCTGCAAAGGGACTGGGGGGGTCTATGCT.

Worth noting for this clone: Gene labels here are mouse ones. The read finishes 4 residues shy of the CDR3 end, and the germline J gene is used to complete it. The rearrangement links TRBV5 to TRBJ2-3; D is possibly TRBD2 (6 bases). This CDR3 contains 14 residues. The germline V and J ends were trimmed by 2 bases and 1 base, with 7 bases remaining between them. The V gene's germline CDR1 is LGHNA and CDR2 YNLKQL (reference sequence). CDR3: CASSQRTGAETLYF. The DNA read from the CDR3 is TGTGCCAGCAGCCAAAGGACTGGTGCAGAA.

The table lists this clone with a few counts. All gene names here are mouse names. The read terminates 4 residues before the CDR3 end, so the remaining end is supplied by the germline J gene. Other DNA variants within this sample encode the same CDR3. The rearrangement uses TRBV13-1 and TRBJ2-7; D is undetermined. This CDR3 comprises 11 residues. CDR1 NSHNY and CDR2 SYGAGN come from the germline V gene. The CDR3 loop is CASSEQYEQYF. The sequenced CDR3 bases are TGTGCCAGCAGTGAACAATAT.

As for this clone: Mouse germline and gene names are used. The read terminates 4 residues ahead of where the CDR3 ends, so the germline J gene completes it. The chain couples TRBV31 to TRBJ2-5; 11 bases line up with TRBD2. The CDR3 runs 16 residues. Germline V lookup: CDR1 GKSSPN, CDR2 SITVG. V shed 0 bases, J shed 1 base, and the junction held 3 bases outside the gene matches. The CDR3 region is CAWSLELGGHQDTQYF. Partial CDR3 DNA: TGTGCCTGGAGTCTAGAACTGGGGGGGCACCAAGAC.

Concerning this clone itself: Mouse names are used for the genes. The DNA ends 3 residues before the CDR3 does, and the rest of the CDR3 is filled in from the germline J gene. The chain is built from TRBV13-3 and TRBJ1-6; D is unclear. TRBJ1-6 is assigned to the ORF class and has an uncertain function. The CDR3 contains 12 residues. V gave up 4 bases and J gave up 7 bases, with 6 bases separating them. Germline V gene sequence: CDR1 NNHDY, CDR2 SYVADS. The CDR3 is CASSQKNSPLYF. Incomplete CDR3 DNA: TGTGCCAGCAGTCAGAAAAATTCGCCC.

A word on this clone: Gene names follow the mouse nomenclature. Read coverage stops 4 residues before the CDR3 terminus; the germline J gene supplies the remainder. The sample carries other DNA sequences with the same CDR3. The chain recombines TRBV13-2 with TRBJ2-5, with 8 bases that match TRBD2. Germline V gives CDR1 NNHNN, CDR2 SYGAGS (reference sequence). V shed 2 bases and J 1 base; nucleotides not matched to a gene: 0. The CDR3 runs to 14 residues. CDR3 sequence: CASGEGGHQDTQYF. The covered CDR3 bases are TGTGCCAGCGGTGAGGGGGGGCACCAAGAC.

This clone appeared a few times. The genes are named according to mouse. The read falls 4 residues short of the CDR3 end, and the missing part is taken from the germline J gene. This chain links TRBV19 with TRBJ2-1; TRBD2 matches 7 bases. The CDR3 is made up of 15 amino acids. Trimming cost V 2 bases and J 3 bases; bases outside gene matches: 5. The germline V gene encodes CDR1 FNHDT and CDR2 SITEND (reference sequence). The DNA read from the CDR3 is TGTGCCAGCAGTATCGGGATGGGGGGCTATGCT. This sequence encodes CASSIGMGGYA. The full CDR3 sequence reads CASSIGMGGYAEQFF. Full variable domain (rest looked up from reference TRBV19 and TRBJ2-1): GGIITQTPKFLIGQEGQKLTLKCQQNFNHDTMYWYRQDSGKGLRLIYYSITENDLQKGDLSEGYDASREKKSSFSLTVTSAQKNEMAVFLCASSIGMGGYAEQFFGPGTRLTVL.

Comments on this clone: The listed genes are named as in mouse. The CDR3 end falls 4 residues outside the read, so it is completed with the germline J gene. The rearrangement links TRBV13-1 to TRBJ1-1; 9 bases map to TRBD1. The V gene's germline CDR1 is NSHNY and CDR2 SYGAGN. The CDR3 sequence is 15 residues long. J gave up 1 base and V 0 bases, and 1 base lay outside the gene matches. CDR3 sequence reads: CASSDEGQGNTEVFF. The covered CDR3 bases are TGTGCCAGCAGTGATGAGGGACAGGGAAACACA.

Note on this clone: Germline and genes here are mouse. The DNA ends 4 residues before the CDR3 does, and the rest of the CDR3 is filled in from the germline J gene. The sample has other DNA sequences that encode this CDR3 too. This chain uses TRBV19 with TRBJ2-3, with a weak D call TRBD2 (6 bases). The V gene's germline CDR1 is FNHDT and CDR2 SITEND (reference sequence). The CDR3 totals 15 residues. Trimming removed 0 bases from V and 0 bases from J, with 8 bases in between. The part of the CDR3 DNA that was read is TGTGCCAGCAGTATAGCAGGGACTAGTGCAGAA. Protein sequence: CASSIAGTSAE. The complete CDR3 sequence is CASSIAGTSAETLYF. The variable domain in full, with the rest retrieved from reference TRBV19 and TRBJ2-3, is GGIITQTPKFLIGQEGQKLTLKCQQNFNHDTMYWYRQDSGKGLRLIYYSITENDLQKGDLSEGYDASREKKSSFSLTVTSAQKNEMAVFLCASSIAGTSAETLYFGSGTRLTVL.

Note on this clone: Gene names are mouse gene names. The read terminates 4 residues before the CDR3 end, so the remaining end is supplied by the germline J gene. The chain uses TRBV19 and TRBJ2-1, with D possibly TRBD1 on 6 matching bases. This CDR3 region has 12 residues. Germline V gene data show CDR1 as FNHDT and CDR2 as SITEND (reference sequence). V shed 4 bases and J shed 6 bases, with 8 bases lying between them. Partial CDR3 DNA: TGTGCCAGCAGTCCACAGGGTGCT. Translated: CASSPQGA. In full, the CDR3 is CASSPQGAEQFF.